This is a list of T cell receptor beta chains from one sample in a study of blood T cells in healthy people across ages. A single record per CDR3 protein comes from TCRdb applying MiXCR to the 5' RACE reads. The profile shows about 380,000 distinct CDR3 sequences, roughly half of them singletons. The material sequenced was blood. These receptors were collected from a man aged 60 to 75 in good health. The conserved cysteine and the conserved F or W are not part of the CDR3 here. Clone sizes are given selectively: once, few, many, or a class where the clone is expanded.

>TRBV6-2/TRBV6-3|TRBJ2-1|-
ASRSSYNEQF
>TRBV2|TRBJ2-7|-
AVDRDSYEQY
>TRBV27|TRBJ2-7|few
ASKRGQGPYEQY
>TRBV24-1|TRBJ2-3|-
ATSARTSGRDTDTQY
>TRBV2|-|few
ASSVQGLSDEQY
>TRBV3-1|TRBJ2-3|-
ASSKRGDDTQY
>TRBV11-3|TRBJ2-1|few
ASSLSAGEAPEQF
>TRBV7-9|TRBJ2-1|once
ASSPPFRDRAYNEQF
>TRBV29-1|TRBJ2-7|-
SVNSGTPRGEQY
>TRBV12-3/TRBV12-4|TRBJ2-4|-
ASRVRGRSDEQY
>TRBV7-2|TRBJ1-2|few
ASSPDYRNYGYT
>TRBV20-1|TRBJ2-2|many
SARLAVGTGELF
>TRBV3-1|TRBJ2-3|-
ASSQDLGLAATDTQY
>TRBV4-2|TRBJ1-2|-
ASTPRGEVGYT
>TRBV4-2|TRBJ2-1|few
ASSQVPEGYNEQF
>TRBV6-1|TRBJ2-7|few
ASSEAFWVQTYEQY
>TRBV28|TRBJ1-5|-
ASNLVVSSSNQPQH
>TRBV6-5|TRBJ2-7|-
ASSPGPGSSYEQY
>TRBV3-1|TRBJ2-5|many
ASSQLETQY
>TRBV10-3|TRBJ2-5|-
AISAARGQETQY
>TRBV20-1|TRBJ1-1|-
SAIRSNTEAF
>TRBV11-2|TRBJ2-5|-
ASSLTLTKEY
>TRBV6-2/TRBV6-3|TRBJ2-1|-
ASSYVGGPYNEQF
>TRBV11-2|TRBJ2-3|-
ASRPTGSTDTQY
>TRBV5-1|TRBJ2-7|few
ASSPDRPPYEQY
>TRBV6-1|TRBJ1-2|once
ASRPGRSYGYT
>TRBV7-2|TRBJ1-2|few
ASSRWEINYGYT
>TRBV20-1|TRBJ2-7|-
SGTHRTDSYEQY
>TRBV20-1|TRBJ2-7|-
SARSSPNFYNEQY
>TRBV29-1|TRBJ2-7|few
SVEVPPGLNEQY
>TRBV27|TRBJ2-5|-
ASSPAAYGAGEQY
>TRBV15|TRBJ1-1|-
ATSRAGPGYTEAF
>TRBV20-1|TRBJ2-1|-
SAQTGISYNEQF
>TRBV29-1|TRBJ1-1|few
SVGDRGRFTEAF
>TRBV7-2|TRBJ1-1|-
ASSSFDSMNTEAF
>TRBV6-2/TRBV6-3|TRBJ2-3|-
ASSLQGSDTDTQY
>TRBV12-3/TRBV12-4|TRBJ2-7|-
ASSSRLAGGGEQY
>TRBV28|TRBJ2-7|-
ASGGTGLRTVQQY
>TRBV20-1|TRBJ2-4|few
SAPLDLDKNIQY
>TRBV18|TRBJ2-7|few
ASSDSLYSYEQY
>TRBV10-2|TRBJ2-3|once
ASRWLLAGRTDTQY
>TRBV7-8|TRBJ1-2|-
ASSFRGTGAPTNYGHT
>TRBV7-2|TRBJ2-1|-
ASSFDHNPSEQF
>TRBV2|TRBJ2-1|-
ASSTPATSTNEQF
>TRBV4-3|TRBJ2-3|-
ASSQVAKSTDTQY
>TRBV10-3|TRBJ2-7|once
AISDFLLTDRVASEQY
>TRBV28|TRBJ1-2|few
ATKPGAYGYT
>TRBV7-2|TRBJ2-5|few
ASSLVRAREGQTQY
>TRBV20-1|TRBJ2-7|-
SAPPAGAYEQY
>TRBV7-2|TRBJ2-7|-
ASSPGPLYEQY
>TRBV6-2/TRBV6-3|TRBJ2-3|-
ASSYSSSGRGDTQY
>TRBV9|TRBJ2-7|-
ASSPIQGSSYEQY
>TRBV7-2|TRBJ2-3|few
ASSLGIAGTDTQY